These 8 T cell receptor beta chains were all obtained from the same sample, sequenced in a study of T cell responses to AZD1222 COVID-19 vaccine (dated by TCRdb to about 2021). The time point label corresponds to: baseline before first vaccination. The library was generated by the immunoSEQ multiplex PCR assay. TCRdb's version of the immuneACCESS table is confined to in-frame rearrangements and falls short of the full clone set. An unresolved V gene accounts for under half of the shortfall where checked; the remainder is of unknown origin. The sample profile shows some 130,000 clones; less than 95% of them were found once. Of the sample, 6.5% to 8.5% falls within the top ten clones. The sequencing used peripheral blood, collected on day 0 of AZD1222 vaccination. These receptors were obtained from an adult in good health.

The V and J genes are TRBV5-1 and TRBJ1-1, with D possibly being TRBD1 (5 bases). V was cut by 4 bases and J by 1 base, with 8 bases left in between. Germline V CDR1 and CDR2: SGHRS, YFSETQ. This CDR3 region has 13 residues. The CDR3 region is CASSRDGNTEAFF. CDR3 nucleotide sequence: TGCGCCAGCAGCAGGGACGGGAACACTGAAGCTTTCTTT.

V is TRBV6-5 and J is TRBJ2-7; TRBD2 is a possible D gene (6 bases). V shed 6 bases and J shed 2 bases, with 8 bases lying between them. This CDR3 is 12 amino acids long. Germline CDR1 MNHEY, CDR2 SVGAGI. The CDR3 DNA reads TGTGCCAGCAGCGGACTAACCTACGAGCAGTACTTC. Translating it yields CASSGLTYEQYF.

CDR3 region: CASVQPGGPNYGYTF. As DNA, the CDR3 is TGTGCCAGCGTGCAACCAGGGGGCCCCAACTATGGCTACACCTTC. The rearrangement links TRBV28 to TRBJ1-2; TRBD1 matches 8 bases. V lost 8 bases and J lost 2; bases outside the gene matches: 10. Germline values: CDR1 MDHEN, CDR2 SYDVKM. CDR3 length: 15 residues.

The rearrangement joins TRBV7-9 to TRBJ1-2; D is perhaps TRBD1 (5 bases). This CDR3 is 14 amino acids long. Germline CDR1 reads SEHNR; CDR2 reads FQNEAQ (reference sequence). V dropped 4 bases and J dropped 4 bases, with 13 bases sitting between them. CDR3 protein: CASSSPTGPYGYTF. The CDR3 nucleotides are TGTGCCAGCAGCTCTCCAACAGGCCCCTATGGCTACACCTTC.

The V and J genes are TRBV6-5 and TRBJ1-4; TRBD1 agrees at 9 bases. The V gene's germline CDR1 is MNHEY and CDR2 SVGAGI. There are 16 residues in the CDR3. Trimming at V came to 4 bases and at J to 8 bases, leaving 11 bases not matched to a gene. The CDR3 spells CASSSTLGTGREKLFF. The CDR3 DNA sequence: TGTGCCAGCAGTTCTACCCTAGGGACAGGGAGGGAAAAACTGTTTTTT.

The V and J genes are TRBV9 and TRBJ1-5; 9 nucleotides agree with TRBD1. The trim removed 3 bases at V and 7 bases at J, leaving 8 bases unmatched. The CDR3 length is 15 residues. Germline CDR1 is SGDLS and CDR2 is YYNGEE. CDR3 in DNA: TGTGCCAGCAGCGAATGGGACAGGGTAGGGCAGCCCCAGCATTTT. It yields the protein CASSEWDRVGQPQHF.

The V call is TRBV14, the J call TRBJ1-2, with no clear D. CDR3 length: 13 amino acids. The germline V gene encodes CDR1 SGHDN and CDR2 FVKESK. Trimming stripped 4 bases from V and 3 bases from J, with 9 bases between. The CDR3 nucleotides are TGTGCCAGCAGCCTCGACCAGGACTATGGCTACACCTTC. Its translation is CASSLDQDYGYTF. Full variable domain (outside the CDR3, taken from reference TRBV14 and TRBJ1-2): EAGVTQFPSHSVIEKGQTVTLRCDPISGHDNLYWYRRVMGKEIKFLLHFVKESKQDESGMPNNRFLAERTGGTYSTLKVQPAELEDSGVYFCASSLDQDYGYTFGSGTRLTVV.

This rearrangement joins TRBV28 to TRBJ1-2, with a weak D call TRBD1 (5 bases). The CDR3 loop spans 16 amino acids. Deletions cut 6 bases from V and 8 bases from J, with 25 bases between. Germline V gene sequence: CDR1 MDHEN, CDR2 SYDVKM. The CDR3 DNA follows: TGTGCCAGCAGCGCCATGTCTGTTGCGACAGTTTCAGGCTACACCTTC. It translates to CASSAMSVATVSGYTF.